This T cell receptor (beta chain) was profiled in a study of T cell changes during pregnancy in multiple sclerosis. Germline assignment: CDR1 LNHDA and CDR2 SQIVND (reference sequence). The CDR3 covers 15 residues. V gave up 5 bases and J gave up 1 base; unmatched junction bases: 5. The protocol was immunoSEQ multiplex PCR, while the TCRdb copy is restricted to in-frame clones and leaves out a portion. The sample yields around 96,000 clones, 94% seen once. Sequenced here: peripheral blood, sampled after pregnancy. The TCR originated in a female donor in good health, enrolled as a control in a pregnancy study. The V call is TRBV19, the J call TRBJ1-5; 7 nucleotides line up with TRBD1. CDR3 nucleotides: TGTGCCAGTAGTCTACTGACAGGGAGCAATCAGCCCCAGCATTTT. It yields the protein CASSLLTGSNQPQHF. The whole variable domain, remainder taken from reference TRBV19 and TRBJ1-5, is DGGITQSPKYLFRKEGQNVTLSCEQNLNHDAMYWYRQDPGQGLRLIYYSQIVNDFQKGDIAEGYSVSREKKESFPLTVTSAQKNPTAFYLCASSLLTGSNQPQHFGDGTRLSIL.